This T cell receptor (beta chain) was recorded in a study of blood T cell repertoires in COVID-19. About the research overall: In each case, the material was cDNA or gDNA derived from T cells, B-cell-depleted T cells, or PBMCs.

Cohorts were assigned according to the clinical history that participants reported. Among Cohort 3 donors, those recovered had two negative PCRs, clearance, or symptom resolution. The repertoire was sequenced with immunoSEQ multiplex PCR; TCRdb's copy has only in-frame clones and lacks some. The sample records hundreds of thousands of clones, 85% to 90% being singletons. The CDR3 length is 16 residues. The V gene end was trimmed by 3 bases and the J gene end by 7 bases; junction bases not matched to a gene: 11. In germline, CDR1 is KGHSH, CDR2 LQKENI. This TCR came from a young man who had recovered from COVID-19. The sequencing input was PBMCs or T cells enriched from blood (not recorded which). V is TRBV18 and J is TRBJ2-1, with 8 positions matching TRBD2. The CDR3 reads CASSPLPTGGINEQFF. Here the CDR3 DNA reads TGTGCCAGCTCACCCCTTCCGACGGGAGGGATAAATGAGCAGTTCTTC.